This T cell receptor (beta chain) was documented in a study of T cells in Graves' hyperthyroidism and ophthalmopathy (dated by TCRdb to between 2018 and 2020). Notes on the research overall: Peripheral blood samples were taken at the time of initial diagnosis, prior to any treatment. Once sampling was done, hyperthyroidism patients were given methimazole at a starting dose of 30 mg daily, whereas ophthalmopathy patients were given high-dose intravenous methylprednisolone. Prospective prediction of ophthalmopathy was tested in an independent validation cohort consisting of fewer than 20 hyperthyroidism patients and around 17 patients who later progressed to ophthalmopathy. The roughly 91 discovery patients were randomly split 7:3 into training and test sets. The paper describes TCR Vbeta CDR3 sequencing of about 140 peripheral blood samples, made up of 40 to 45 ophthalmopathy patients, around 73 hyperthyroidism patients and around 17 progressor patients. In addition, the study compared T-cell repertoires in thyroid tissue and in blood from 6 or 7 Graves' hyperthyroidism patients. To identify distinguishing TCR V-J signatures, a discovery cohort of about 95 patients was used, comprising 40 to 45 with Graves' ophthalmopathy and about 59 with stable Graves' hyperthyroidism. Paper-wide results and their limitations: During validation, the model predicted progression to ophthalmopathy a median of about 5.9 months ahead of onset, with around 71% sensitivity and roughly 75% specificity. A model built on a 13 V-J signature distinguished ophthalmopathy from stable hyperthyroidism, reaching 85% to 90% sensitivity and around 82% specificity in cross-validation and 80%/75% in testing. Sample size was not statistically predetermined, and blinding of investigators to group allocation was not performed. Most expanded thyroid clonotypes (frequency above 0.001) were also detected in blood, a finding suggesting that blood repertoires may reflect thyroid immune responses.

The TCR beta CDR3 regions were amplified from the RNA transcripts. The first round of RT-PCR for the TCR CDR3 was performed with the HTBI primer set and the Qiagen OneStep RT-PCR kit. Libraries were constructed in a second round of multiplex PCR, after which size selection and purification were performed. Paired-end sequencing of the libraries was performed with 100 bp reads on an Illumina HiSeq2000. The published analysis was carried out like this. SOAPnuke was used to process the raw data, throwing out any read that contained adapters or uncalled bases, had a mean Phred below 15, or lacked an exact constant-primer or identifier match. COPE v1.2.5 was used to merge the high-quality paired reads, and each unique nucleotide sequence was defined as a clonotype. MiTCR v1.1 was used to align the clonotypes against IMGT TRBV, TRBD and TRBJ reference segments. The analysis included only V-J combinations with a frequency above 0.0001, which together covered 99% to 99.2% of the repertoires. A TCS score was defined as the ratio of F50 (clonal expansion) to E x V (chaos), with BLOSUM62-based TCRdist applied between CDR3 peptides within each V-J. Welch's t-statistics and random forest reduced several hundred V-J features to 13, which were used in a naive Bayes classifier (R e1071). TCRdb reworked the public reads: Q25 trimming with fastp, MiXCR clone assembly, productive beta chains retained. Rows are unified per CDR3 protein, each entry keeping the most common DNA and genes. It is TCRdb's table, rather than the study itself, that gives the V and J calls and clone size. Across this sample there are about 400,000 distinct CDR3 sequences, with 15% to 18% seen only once. Jointly, the top ten make up 7.5% to 8% of the sample.

Counted from cysteine to phenylalanine, this CDR3 has 14 amino acids. The read is trimmed to its CDR3 DNA, 42 bases read in frame from base 1. Germline trimming: 2 bases from V, 6 bases from J; junction bases outside gene matches: 5. CDR1 SGHTA and CDR2 FQGNSA are derived from the germline V gene. Stable Graves' hyperthyroidism was defined as no progression to ophthalmopathy during 18 months of follow-up. Hyperthyroidism patients were aged 18 to 65 years and newly diagnosed, with disease duration of less than 2 months. The study excluded patients with uncontrolled infections, other autoimmune diseases, pregnancy or lactation. Clinical symptoms, serum thyroxine and TRAb, thyroid ultrasound, and orbital computed tomography formed the basis for the diagnoses. PBMCs were separated from roughly 9.6 ml of fresh peripheral blood using Ficoll-Paque density gradient centrifugation. Trizol reagent was used to extract total RNA, and RNA quality was then checked on an Agilent 2100 Bioanalyzer.

Ten or more counts support this clonotype. Its antigen remains unidentified. It has no much larger one-base neighbor in the sample; base qualities were not kept. The TCR sequence derives from a woman aged 18-29 years with Graves' hyperthyroidism. Specimen: blood. This chain joins TRBV7-2 to TRBJ2-7; the junction holds 9 bases that match TRBD2. The CDR3 protein is CASSLRSGGTEQYF. The DNA sequence is given as TGTGCCAGCAGCTTAAGAAGCGGGGGGACCGAGCAGTACTTC.